The 5 T cell receptor beta chains given below trace back to one sample, sequenced in a study of cytomegalovirus exposure and HLA in healthy donors. The data were produced by immunoSEQ multiplex PCR, yet TCRdb's version contains in-frame clones alone and is incomplete. The sample comprises about 78,000 clones, 90% to 96% of which are singletons, and 1.6% rests with the top ten. The sequenced sample consisted of PBMCs. The receptors originated from a man in his late teens or twenties in good health and CMV-seropositive.

The chain combines TRBV28 with TRBJ2-7; D perhaps matches TRBD1 (6 bases). V lost 5 bases and J lost 4, with 15 bases in between. There are 14 residues in the CDR3. Germline V lookup: CDR1 MDHEN, CDR2 SYDVKM. The CDR3 DNA reads TGTGCCAGCAGTGCCGTACAGGGATTATACGAGCAGTACTTC. Protein: CASSAVQGLYEQYF.

This clone was seen just once. V usage is TRBV4-1 and J usage is TRBJ1-3; D is perhaps TRBD1 (6 bases). V dropped 4 bases and J dropped 2 bases, with 9 bases sitting between them. The CDR3 has 14 amino acids. CDR1 is MGHRA, CDR2 YSYEKL, per germline. CDR3 loop: CASSLQGPGNTIYF. DNA for the CDR3: TGCGCCAGCAGCCTACAGGGTCCTGGAAACACCATATATTTT.

The V gene is TRBV18, the J gene TRBJ2-3, with 10 bases identical to TRBD2. CDR1 is KGHSH and CDR2 is LQKENI in the germline V gene. With V trimmed by 2 bases and J by 2 bases, 1 base remained unmatched. The CDR3 has 15 amino acids. The CDR3 is CASSPGLAVTDTQYF. The DNA for the CDR3 is TGTGCCAGCTCACCAGGACTAGCGGTCACAGATACGCAGTATTTT.

The rearrangement links TRBV7-9 to TRBJ1-2, with D possibly matching TRBD1 (5 bases). V was cut by 4 bases and J by 2 bases, with 17 bases left in between. Per germline, CDR1 SEHNR and CDR2 FQNEAQ (reference sequence). This CDR3 comprises 16 residues. The CDR3 DNA reads TGTGCCAGCAGCTCAGACAGCGTTCCAATCAACTATGGCTACACCTTC. Translating it yields CASSSDSVPINYGYTF.

This clone was seen just once. The chain joins TRBV7-2 to TRBJ2-7, with 8 bases lining up with TRBD1. The CDR3 covers 15 residues. Germline V gives CDR1 SGHTA, CDR2 FQGNSA. The trim removed 2 bases at V and 3 bases at J, leaving 6 bases unmatched. DNA of the CDR3: TGTGCCAGCAGCTTACCCTCCGGGACAGGCTACGAGCAGTACTTC. Amino acids: CASSLPSGTGYEQYF. Full variable domain (rest looked up from reference TRBV7-2 and TRBJ2-7): GAGVSQSPSNKVTEKGKDVELRCDPISGHTALYWYRQSLGQGLEFLIYFQGNSAPDKSGLPSDRFSAERTGGSVSTLTIQRTQQEDSAVYLCASSLPSGTGYEQYFGPGTRLTVT.